This T cell receptor beta chain was obtained from a study of response to subunit inactivated influenza vaccine. Study observations and caveats: After each seasonal influenza vaccination, few new T cells are recruited, the authors suggested.

TCRdb recomputed calls from the RT-PCR reads with MiXCR, one row per CDR3 protein. The table shows about 520,000 distinct CDR3 sequences, with about 25% occurring only once. Losses at the gene ends were 8 bases for V and 4 bases for J; bases not matched to a gene: 8. Germline V lookup: CDR1 ENHRY, CDR2 SYGVKD. The CDR3 has 13 residues. This clonotype was seen only a few times. Its antigen remains unidentified. V is TRBV10-3 and J is TRBJ2-7; 7 bases are a match to TRBD2. This TCR derives from a man aged 45-65 years who received an inactivated influenza vaccine. Sequences were derived from CD4+ T cells sorted from PBMCs, sampled 5 days after vaccination. Written as DNA, the CDR3 is TGTGCCATCGCCCCAGGGCGGGAGTACGAGCAGTACTTC. It codes for CAIAPGREYEQYF.